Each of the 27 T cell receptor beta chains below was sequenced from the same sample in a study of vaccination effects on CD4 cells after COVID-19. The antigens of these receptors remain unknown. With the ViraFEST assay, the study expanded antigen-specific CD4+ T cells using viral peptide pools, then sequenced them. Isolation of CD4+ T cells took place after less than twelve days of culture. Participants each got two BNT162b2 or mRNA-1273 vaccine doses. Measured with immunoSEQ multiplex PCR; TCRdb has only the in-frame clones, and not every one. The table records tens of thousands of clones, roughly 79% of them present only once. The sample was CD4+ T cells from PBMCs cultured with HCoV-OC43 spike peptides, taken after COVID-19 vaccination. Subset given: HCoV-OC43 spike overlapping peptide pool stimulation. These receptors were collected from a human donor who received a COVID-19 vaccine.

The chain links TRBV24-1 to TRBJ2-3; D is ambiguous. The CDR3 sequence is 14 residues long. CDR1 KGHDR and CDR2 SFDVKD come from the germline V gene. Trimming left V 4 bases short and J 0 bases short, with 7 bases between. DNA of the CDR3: TGTGCCACCAGTGACGGGCGGAGCACAGATACGCAGTATTTT. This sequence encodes CATSDGRSTDTQYF.

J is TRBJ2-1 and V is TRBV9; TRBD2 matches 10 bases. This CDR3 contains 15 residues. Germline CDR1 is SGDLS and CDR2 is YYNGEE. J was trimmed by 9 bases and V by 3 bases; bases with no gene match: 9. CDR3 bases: TGTGCCAGCAGCGATACTAGCGGGGTGGTTAGTGAGCAGTTCTTC. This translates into CASSDTSGVVSEQFF.

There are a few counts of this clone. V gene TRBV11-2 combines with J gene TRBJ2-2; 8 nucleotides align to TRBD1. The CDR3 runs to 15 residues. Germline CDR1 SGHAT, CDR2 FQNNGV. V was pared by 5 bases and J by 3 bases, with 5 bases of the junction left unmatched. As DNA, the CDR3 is TGTGCCAGCAGCCCGGCGACAGGGGACACCGGGGAGCTGTTTTTT. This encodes CASSPATGDTGELFF.

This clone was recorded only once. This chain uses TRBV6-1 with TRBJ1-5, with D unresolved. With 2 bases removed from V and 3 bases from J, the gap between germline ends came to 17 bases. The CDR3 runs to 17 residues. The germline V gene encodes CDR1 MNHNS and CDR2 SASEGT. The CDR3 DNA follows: TGTGCCAGCAGTGAATTGGCCAGTCTTATGATCAATCAGCCCCAGCATTTT. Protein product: CASSELASLMINQPQHF.

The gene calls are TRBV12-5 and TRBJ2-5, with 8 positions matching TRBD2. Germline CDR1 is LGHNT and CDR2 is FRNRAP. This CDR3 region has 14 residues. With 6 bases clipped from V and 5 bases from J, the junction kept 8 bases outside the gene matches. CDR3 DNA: TGTGCTAGTGGACCCGGGACTAGGACGGAGACCCAGTACTTC. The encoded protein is CASGPGTRTETQYF.

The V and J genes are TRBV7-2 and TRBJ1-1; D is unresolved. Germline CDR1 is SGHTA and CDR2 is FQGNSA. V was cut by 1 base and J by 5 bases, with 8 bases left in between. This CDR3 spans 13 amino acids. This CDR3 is CASSLGIATEAFF. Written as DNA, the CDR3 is TGTGCCAGCAGCTTAGGGATTGCGACTGAAGCTTTCTTT.

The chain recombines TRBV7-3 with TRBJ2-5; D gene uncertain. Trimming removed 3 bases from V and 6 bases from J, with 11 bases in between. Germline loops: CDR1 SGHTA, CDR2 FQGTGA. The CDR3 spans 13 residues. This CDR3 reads CASSFGPEKTQYF. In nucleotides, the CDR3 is TGTGCCAGCAGCTTTGGCCCCGAAAAGACCCAGTACTTC.

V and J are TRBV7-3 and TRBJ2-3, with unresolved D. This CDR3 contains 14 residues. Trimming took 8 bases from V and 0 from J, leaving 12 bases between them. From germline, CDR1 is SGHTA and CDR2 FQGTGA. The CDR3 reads CASRKPDSTDTQYF. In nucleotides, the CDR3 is TGTGCCAGCCGAAAACCCGACAGCACAGATACGCAGTATTTT.

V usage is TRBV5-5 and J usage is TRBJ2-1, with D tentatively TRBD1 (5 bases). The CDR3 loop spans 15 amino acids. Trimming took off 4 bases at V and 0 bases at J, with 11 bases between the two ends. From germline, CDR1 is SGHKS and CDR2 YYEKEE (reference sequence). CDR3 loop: CASSKDTSSYNEQFF. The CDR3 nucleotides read TGTGCCAGCAGCAAGGACACGAGCTCCTACAATGAGCAGTTCTTC.

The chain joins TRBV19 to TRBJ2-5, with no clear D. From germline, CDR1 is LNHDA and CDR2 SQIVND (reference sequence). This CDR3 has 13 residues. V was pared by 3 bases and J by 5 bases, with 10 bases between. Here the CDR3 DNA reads TGTGCCAGTAGTATTTCGTCTCCGGAGACCCAGTACTTC. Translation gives CASSISSPETQYF.

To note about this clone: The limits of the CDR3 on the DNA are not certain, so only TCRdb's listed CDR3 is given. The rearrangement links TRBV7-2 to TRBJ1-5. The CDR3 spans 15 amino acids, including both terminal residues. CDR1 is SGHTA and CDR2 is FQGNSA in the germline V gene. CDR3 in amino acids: CASSFSGPVNQPQHF.

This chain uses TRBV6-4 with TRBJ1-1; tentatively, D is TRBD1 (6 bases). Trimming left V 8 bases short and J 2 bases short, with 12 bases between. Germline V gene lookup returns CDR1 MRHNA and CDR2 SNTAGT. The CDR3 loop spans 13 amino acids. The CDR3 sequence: CASQQGPNTEAFF. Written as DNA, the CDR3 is TGTGCCAGCCAACAGGGCCCTAACACTGAAGCTTTCTTT.

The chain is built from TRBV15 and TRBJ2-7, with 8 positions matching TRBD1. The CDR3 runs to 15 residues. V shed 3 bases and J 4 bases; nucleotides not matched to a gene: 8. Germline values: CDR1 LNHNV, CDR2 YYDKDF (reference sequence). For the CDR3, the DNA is TGTGCCACCAGCAGGGGGACAGGCCCCACATACGAGCAGTACGTC. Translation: CATSRGTGPTYEQYV.

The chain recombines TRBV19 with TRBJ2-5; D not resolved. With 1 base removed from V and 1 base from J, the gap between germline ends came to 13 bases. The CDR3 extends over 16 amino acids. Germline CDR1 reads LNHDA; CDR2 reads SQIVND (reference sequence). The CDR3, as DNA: TGTGCCAGTAGTATAGGGCTACAGCGTGGCCAAGAGACCCAGTACTTC. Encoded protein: CASSIGLQRGQETQYF.

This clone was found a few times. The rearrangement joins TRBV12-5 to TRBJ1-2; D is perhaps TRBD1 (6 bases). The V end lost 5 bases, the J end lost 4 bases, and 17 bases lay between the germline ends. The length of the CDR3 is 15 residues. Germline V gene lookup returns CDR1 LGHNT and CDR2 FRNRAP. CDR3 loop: CASGPGQPFSYGYTF. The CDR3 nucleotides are TGTGCTAGTGGTCCAGGACAGCCATTTTCCTATGGCTACACCTTC.

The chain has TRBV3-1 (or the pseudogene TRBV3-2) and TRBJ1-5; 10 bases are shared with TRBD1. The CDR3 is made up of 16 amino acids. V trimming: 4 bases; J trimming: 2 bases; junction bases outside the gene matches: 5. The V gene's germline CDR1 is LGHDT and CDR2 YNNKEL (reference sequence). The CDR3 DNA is TGTGCCAGCAGCCCCGGGACAGGGGCGCGCAATCAGCCCCAGCATTTT. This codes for CASSPGTGARNQPQHF.

In nucleotides, the CDR3 is TGTGCCAGCAGCTTAGAGCAGAATCAGCCCCAGCATTTT. It specifies CASSLEQNQPQHF. The V and J genes are TRBV7-2 and TRBJ1-5; D not certain. CDR1 SGHTA and CDR2 FQGNSA come from the germline V gene. This CDR3 has 13 amino acids. V was clipped by 1 base and J by 4 bases, with 5 bases between them.

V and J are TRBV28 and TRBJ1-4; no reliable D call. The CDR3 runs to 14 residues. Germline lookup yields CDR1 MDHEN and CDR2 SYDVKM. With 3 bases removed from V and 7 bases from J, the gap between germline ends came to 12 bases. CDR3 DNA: TGTGCCAGCAGTTTCAGAGGTCTGGTTGAAAAACTGTTTTTT. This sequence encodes CASSFRGLVEKLFF.

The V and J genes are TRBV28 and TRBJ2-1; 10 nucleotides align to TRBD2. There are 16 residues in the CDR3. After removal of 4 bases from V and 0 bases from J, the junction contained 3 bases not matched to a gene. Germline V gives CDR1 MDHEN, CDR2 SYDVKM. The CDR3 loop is CASSSSGGSSYNEQFF. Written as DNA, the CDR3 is TGTGCCAGCAGTTCTAGCGGGGGTTCCTCCTACAATGAGCAGTTCTTC.

The CDR3 spells CASSYRVPETDTQYF. Here the CDR3 DNA reads TGTGCCAGCAGCTACCGGGTCCCCGAAACAGATACGCAGTATTTT. V is TRBV11-2 and J is TRBJ2-3; D is unresolved. The CDR3 extends over 15 amino acids. V lost 4 bases, J lost 3 bases, and 14 bases lay in between. The germline V gene encodes CDR1 SGHAT and CDR2 FQNNGV.

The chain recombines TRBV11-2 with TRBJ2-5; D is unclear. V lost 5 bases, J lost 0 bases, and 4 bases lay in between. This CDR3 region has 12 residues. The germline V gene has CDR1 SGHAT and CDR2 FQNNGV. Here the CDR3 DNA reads TGTGCCAGCAGCCGGGACCAAGAGACCCAGTACTTC. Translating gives CASSRDQETQYF.

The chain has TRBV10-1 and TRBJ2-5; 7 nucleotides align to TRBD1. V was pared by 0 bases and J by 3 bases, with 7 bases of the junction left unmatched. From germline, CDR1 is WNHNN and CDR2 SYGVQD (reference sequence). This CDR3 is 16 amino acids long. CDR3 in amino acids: CASSESGTGEKETQYF. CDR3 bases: TGCGCCAGCAGTGAGTCGGGCACAGGGGAGAAAGAGACCCAGTACTTC.

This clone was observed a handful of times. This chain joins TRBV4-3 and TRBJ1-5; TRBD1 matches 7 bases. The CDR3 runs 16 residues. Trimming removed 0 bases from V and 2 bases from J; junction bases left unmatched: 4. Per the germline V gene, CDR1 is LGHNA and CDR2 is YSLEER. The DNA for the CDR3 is TGCGCCAGCAGCCAAGATAACAGGGGAGGCAATCAGCCCCAGCATTTT. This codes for CASSQDNRGGNQPQHF.

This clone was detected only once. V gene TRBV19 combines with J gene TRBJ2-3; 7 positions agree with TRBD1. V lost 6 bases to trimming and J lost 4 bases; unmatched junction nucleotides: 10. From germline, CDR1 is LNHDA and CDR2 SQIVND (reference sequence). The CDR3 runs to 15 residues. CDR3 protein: CASSPYDRAPDTQYF. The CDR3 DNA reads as TGTGCCAGTAGCCCATATGACAGGGCCCCAGATACGCAGTATTTT.

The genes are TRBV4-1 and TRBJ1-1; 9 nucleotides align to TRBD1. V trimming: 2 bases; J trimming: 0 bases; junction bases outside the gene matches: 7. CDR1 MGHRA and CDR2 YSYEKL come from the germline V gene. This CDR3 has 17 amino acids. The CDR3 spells CASSQSGTGRLNTEAFF. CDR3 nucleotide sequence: TGCGCCAGCAGCCAATCGGGGACAGGGCGCCTGAACACTGAAGCTTTCTTT.

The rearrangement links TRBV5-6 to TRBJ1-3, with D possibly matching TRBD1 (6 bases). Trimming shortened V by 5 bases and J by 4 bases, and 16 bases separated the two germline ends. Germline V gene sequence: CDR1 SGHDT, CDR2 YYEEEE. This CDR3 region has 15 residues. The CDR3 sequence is CASSRSWGAGNTIYF. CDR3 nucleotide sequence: TGTGCCAGCAGTAGATCCTGGGGGGCCGGAAACACCATATATTTT.

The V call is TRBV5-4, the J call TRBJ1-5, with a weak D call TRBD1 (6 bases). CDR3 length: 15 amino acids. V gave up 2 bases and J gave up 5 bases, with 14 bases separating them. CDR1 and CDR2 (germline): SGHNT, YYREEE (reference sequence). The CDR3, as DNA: TGTGCCAGCAGCTTTGGGGGCAGGGTGGATCAGCCCCAGCATTTT. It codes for CASSFGGRVDQPQHF. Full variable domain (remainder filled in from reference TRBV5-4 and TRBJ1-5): ETGVTQSPTHLIKTRGQQVTLRCSSQSGHNTVSWYQQALGQGPQFIFQYYREEENGRGNFPPRFSGLQFPNYSSELNVNALELDDSALYLCASSFGGRVDQPQHFGDGTRLSIL.